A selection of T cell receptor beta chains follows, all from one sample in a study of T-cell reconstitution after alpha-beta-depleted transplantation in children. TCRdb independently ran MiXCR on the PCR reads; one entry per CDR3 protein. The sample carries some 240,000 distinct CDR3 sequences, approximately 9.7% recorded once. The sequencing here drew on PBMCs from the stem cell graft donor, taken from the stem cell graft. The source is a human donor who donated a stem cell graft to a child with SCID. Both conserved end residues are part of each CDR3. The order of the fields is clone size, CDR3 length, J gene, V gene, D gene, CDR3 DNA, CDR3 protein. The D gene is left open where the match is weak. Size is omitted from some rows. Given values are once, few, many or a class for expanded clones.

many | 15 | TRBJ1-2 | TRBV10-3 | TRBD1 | TGTGCCATCAGTGGGGGACAGGGGATCAACTATGGCTACACCTTC | CAISGGQGINYGYTF
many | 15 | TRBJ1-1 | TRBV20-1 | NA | TGCAGTGCTAGACGACAGGCCCGACCGGGCACTGAAGCTTTCTTT | CSARRQARPGTEAFF
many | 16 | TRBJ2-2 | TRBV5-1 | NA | TGCGCCAGCAGCTTGCGGCGGGGACAACACGGCGGGGAGCTGTTTTTT | CASSLRRGQHGGELFF
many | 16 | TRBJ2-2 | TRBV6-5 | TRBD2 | TGTGCCAGCAGCCCAGCCGGGACTAGGAACACCGGGGAGCTGTTTTTT | CASSPAGTRNTGELFF
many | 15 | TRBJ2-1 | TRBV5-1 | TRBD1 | TGCGCCAGCAGCGTTCACCGGGACAGAAACAATGAGCAGTTCTTC | CASSVHRDRNNEQFF
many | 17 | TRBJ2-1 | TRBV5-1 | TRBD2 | TGCGCCAGCAGCTTGGGGCTGCTTAGCGGGGGGGTCAATGAGCAGTTCTTC | CASSLGLLSGGVNEQFF
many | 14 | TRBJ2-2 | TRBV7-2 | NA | TGTGCCAGCAGCCCCGTGGGCAACACCGGGGAGCTGTTTTTT | CASSPVGNTGELFF
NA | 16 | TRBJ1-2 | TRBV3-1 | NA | TGTGCCAGCAGCCAAGGCATCAGGGACTTCAACTATGGCTACACCTTC | CASSQGIRDFNYGYTF
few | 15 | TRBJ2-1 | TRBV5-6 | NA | TGTGCCAGCAGCTTACCGGGGCAACCCTACAATGAGCAGTTCTTC | CASSLPGQPYNEQFF
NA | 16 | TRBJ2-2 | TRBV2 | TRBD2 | TGTGCCAGCAGGGCCACTAGCGGGGGGAACACCGGGGAGCTGTTTTTT | CASRATSGGNTGELFF
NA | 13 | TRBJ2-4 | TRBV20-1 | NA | TGCAGTGCTAGGCCCCCCTGGGCGGGCATTCAGTACTTC | CSARPPWAGIQYF
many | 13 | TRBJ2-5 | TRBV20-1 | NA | TGCAGTGCTTCTCGAGGCCTCGAAGAGACCCAGTACTTC | CSASRGLEETQYF
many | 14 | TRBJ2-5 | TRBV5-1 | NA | TGCGCCAGCAGCTCAGGATCGTTTCAAGAGACCCAGTACTTC | CASSSGSFQETQYF
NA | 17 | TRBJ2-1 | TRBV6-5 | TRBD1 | TGTGCCAGCAGTTACTCGACGGACAGGGGGCTAGGGAATGAGCAGTTCTTC | CASSYSTDRGLGNEQFF
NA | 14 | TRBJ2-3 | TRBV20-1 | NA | TGCAGTGCTAGAACGTACGGAGTGGGAGATACGCAGTATTTT | CSARTYGVGDTQYF
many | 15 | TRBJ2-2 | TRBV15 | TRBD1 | TGTGCCACCAGCCCCAGGACAGGCAAAACCGGGGAGCTGTTTTTT | CATSPRTGKTGELFF
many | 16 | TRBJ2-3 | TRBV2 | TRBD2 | TGTGCCAGCAGGGATGGGACTAGCGGGGTCACAGATACGCAGTATTTT | CASRDGTSGVTDTQYF
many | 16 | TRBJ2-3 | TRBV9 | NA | TGTGCCAGCAGCGTAGATGGCAGGGTTACGGGAGATACGCAGTATTTT | CASSVDGRVTGDTQYF
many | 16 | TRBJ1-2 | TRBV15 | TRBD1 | TGTGCCACCAGCAGAGAAGGGACAGGCCTTAACTATGGCTACACCTTC | CATSREGTGLNYGYTF